This TCR beta chain emerged from a study of T-cell memory formation after mild COVID-19. Looking at the study overall: TCR clusters mostly belonged to single donors.

This clonotype was recorded a few times. The antigen is undetermined. From the 5' RACE reads, TCRdb called clonotypes with MiXCR, one entry per CDR3 protein. The profile shows about 320,000 distinct CDR3 sequences, 13% to 15% of them singletons. Study-wide results and caveats: The finding that pre-infection memory included some responding clones suggested that cross-reactive memory joined. Clones that contracted from day 15 to 85 were balanced CD4/CD8, while later expanders leaned CD4+.

The CDR3 extends over 14 amino acids. The V gene lost 4 bases and the J gene lost 8 bases, with 18 bases spanning the gap. Germline V gene data show CDR1 as SGHRS and CDR2 as YFSETQ. The sequence came from a man younger than 30 who had mild COVID-19 (a few samples of this study predate the infection). Cell type and time point are not known. The sample was PBMCs or a T cell subset sorted from them (not recorded which). This sequence joins TRBV5-1 and TRBJ1-2; TRBD1 might be the D (6 bases). The CDR3 nucleotides read TGCGCCAGCAGCGGAAACACAGGGAGCGTCGGCTACACCTTC. Amino acid sequence: CASSGNTGSVGYTF.